These 20 T cell receptor beta chains originate from one sample sequenced in a study of blood T cell repertoires in COVID-19. This table comes from immunoSEQ multiplex PCR, and its TCRdb copy is limited to in-frame clones, with some not included. The profile shows about 61,000 clones, approximately 80% of them singletons. The material sequenced was peripheral blood. These TCRs come from an elderly man with active or convalescent COVID-19.

The V gene is TRBV19, the J gene TRBJ2-1; 8 positions match TRBD2. V gave up 4 bases and J gave up 12 bases; unmatched junction bases: 14. Germline V gene data show CDR1 as LNHDA and CDR2 as SQIVND (reference sequence). CDR3 length: 15 residues. The CDR3 bases are TGTGCCAGTAGTAACGAAATGGGACTAGATTTTGGGCAGTTCTTC. It is translated as CASSNEMGLDFGQFF.

This clone is labeled as medium-sized. V usage is TRBV28 and J usage is TRBJ2-7, with 8 bases fitting TRBD1. CDR3 length: 13 amino acids. The trim removed 6 bases at V and 3 bases at J, leaving 4 bases unmatched. Germline CDR1 reads MDHEN; CDR2 reads SYDVKM. The CDR3 loop is CASSVRGLYEQYF. CDR3 nucleotides: TGTGCCAGCAGCGTCAGGGGGCTCTACGAGCAGTACTTC.

The chain employs TRBV6-6 and TRBJ2-2, with D unclear. CDR3 size: 16 residues. Trimming removed 0 bases at V and 2 bases at J, with 10 bases between. The V gene's germline CDR1 is MNHNY and CDR2 SVGAGI (reference sequence). DNA for the CDR3: TGTGCCAGCAGTTACTCTTTGGCGGCAAACACCGGGGAGCTGTTTTTT. Protein product: CASSYSLAANTGELFF.

The rearrangement links TRBV5-1 to TRBJ1-2; 7 bases fit TRBD1. The CDR3 totals 18 residues. V lost 0 bases, J lost 8 bases, and 19 bases stayed unmatched. Germline V gene lookup returns CDR1 SGHRS and CDR2 YFSETQ. The DNA of the CDR3 is TGCGCCAGCAGCTTGGTTCGCCTTACAGGGGAGGTCGGAGGAGGCTACACCTTC. Protein product: CASSLVRLTGEVGGGYTF.

This clone is categorized as medium-sized. This sequence joins TRBV27 and TRBJ1-5; D is unresolved. V shed 6 bases and J shed 3 bases, with 15 bases lying between them. This CDR3 spans 15 amino acids. Germline lookup yields CDR1 MNHEY and CDR2 SMNVEV (reference sequence). The CDR3 region is CASRPTPRSNQPQHF. The CDR3 DNA follows: TGTGCCAGCAGACCAACGCCTAGGTCCAATCAGCCCCAGCATTTT.

The chain uses TRBV15 and TRBJ2-7; possibly TRBD1 for D (5 bases). The CDR3 extends over 13 amino acids. Germline-derived CDR1 and CDR2 are LNHNV and YYDKDF (reference sequence). Deletions cut 3 bases from V and 6 bases from J, with 12 bases between. DNA of the CDR3: TGTGCCACCAGCAGGGGGTGGGGCGGCGAGCAGTACTTC. This translates into CATSRGWGGEQYF. Variable domain in full (rest from reference TRBV15 and TRBJ2-7): DAMVIQNPRYQVTQFGKPVTLSCSQTLNHNVMYWYQQKSSQAPKLLFHYYDKDFNNEADTPDNFQSRRPNTSFCFLDIRSPGLGDTAMYLCATSRGWGGEQYFGPGTRLTVT.

The table lists this clone with a few counts. The V and J genes are TRBV19 and TRBJ2-7; the D gene is possibly TRBD1 (5 bases). The CDR3 extends over 14 amino acids. CDR1 is LNHDA, CDR2 SQIVND, per germline (reference sequence). V lost 0 bases and J lost 7, with 13 bases in between. CDR3 nucleotide sequence: TGTGCCAGTAGTATAGATCTTTTAAGGGGTGAGCAGTACTTC. The encoded protein is CASSIDLLRGEQYF.

V is TRBV2 and J is TRBJ2-7; D may be TRBD1 (6 bases). V lost 10 bases and J lost 9, with 22 bases in between. The germline V gene has CDR1 SNHLY and CDR2 FYNNEI. The CDR3 consists of 13 residues. The CDR3 DNA is TGTGCCATCTCCGGGACAACCCTCGGCGGGCAGTACTTC. Its translation is CAISGTTLGGQYF.

The rearrangement links TRBV4-3 to TRBJ1-4; D is undetermined. Trimming shortened V by 4 bases and J by 4 bases, and 10 bases separated the two germline ends. Germline V lookup: CDR1 LGHNA, CDR2 YSLEER. The CDR3 sequence is 14 residues long. The CDR3 DNA reads TGCGCCAGCAGCCGCGGCTGGTTTAATGAAAAACTGTTTTTT. Translation: CASSRGWFNEKLFF.

V and J are TRBV25-1 and TRBJ1-4, with TRBD1 matching 11 bases. The CDR3 runs to 15 residues. J gave up 4 bases and V 6 bases, and 4 bases lay outside the gene matches. Germline V gene lookup returns CDR1 MGHDK and CDR2 SYGVNS. The CDR3: CASSAGTGGNEKLFF. The CDR3 DNA reads TGTGCCAGCAGCGCCGGGACAGGGGGTAATGAAAAACTGTTTTTT.

CDR3 nucleotides: TGTGCCAGCAGCTTGGGGACAGTTACTAACTATGGCTACACCTTC. Translation: CASSLGTVTNYGYTF. The J gene is TRBJ1-2, the V gene TRBV7-9; the match to TRBD1 covers 7 bases. The germline CDR1 and CDR2 sequences are SEHNR and FQNEAQ (reference sequence). The CDR3 runs 15 residues. The V segment lost 3 bases and the J segment 0 bases; nucleotides outside the gene matches: 4.

This clone was observed a handful of times. V gene TRBV7-2 combines with J gene TRBJ2-5; a weak D match, TRBD2 (7 bases). The CDR3 covers 14 residues. The germline gives CDR1 SGHTA, CDR2 FQGNSA. With 5 bases removed from V and 3 bases from J, the gap between germline ends came to 13 bases. The CDR3 nucleotides read TGTGCCAGCAGCGCGGGGGCCGGAAAAGAGACCCAGTACTTC. Translating it yields CASSAGAGKETQYF. Variable domain in full (rest from reference TRBV7-2 and TRBJ2-5): GAGVSQSPSNKVTEKGKDVELRCDPISGHTALYWYRQSLGQGLEFLIYFQGNSAPDKSGLPSDRFSAERTGGSVSTLTIQRTQQEDSAVYLCASSAGAGKETQYFGPGTRLLVL.

The V gene is TRBV10-3, the J gene TRBJ2-1; D is uncertain. V dropped 7 bases and J dropped 0 bases, with 10 bases sitting between them. The CDR3 spans 14 residues. Germline V gene data show CDR1 as ENHRY and CDR2 as SYGVKD. In DNA form, the CDR3 reads TGTGCCATCAAGCCTTCGGGCTCCTACAATGAGCAGTTCTTC. Protein: CAIKPSGSYNEQFF.

A remark on this clone: The sample has other DNA sequences that encode this CDR3 too. The V and J genes are TRBV19 and TRBJ2-7, with 11 bases matching TRBD2. Germline V gene sequence: CDR1 LNHDA, CDR2 SQIVND (reference sequence). The J segment lost 0 bases and the V segment lost 5 bases, leaving 3 bases of the junction unmatched. The CDR3 contains 15 residues. The CDR3 region is CASSVTSGSSYEQYF. CDR3 DNA: TGTGCCAGTAGTGTCACTAGCGGGAGCTCCTACGAGCAGTACTTC.

The chain employs TRBV10-3 and TRBJ2-3; 9 bases match TRBD2. The germline gives CDR1 ENHRY, CDR2 SYGVKD. The CDR3 extends over 16 amino acids. With V trimmed by 3 bases and J by 0 bases, 4 bases remained unmatched. The CDR3 is CAISERAGGSTDTQYF. CDR3 sequence (DNA): TGTGCCATCAGTGAACGGGCGGGGGGGAGCACAGATACGCAGTATTTT.

The chain links TRBV5-4 to TRBJ2-1; D possibly corresponds to TRBD2 (5 bases). This CDR3 is built from 14 residues. Deletions cut 1 base from V and 6 bases from J, with 11 bases between. Germline loops: CDR1 SGHNT, CDR2 YYREEE (reference sequence). The CDR3 is CASSLFEGSNEQFF. The CDR3 DNA is TGTGCCAGCAGCTTGTTTGAGGGTAGCAATGAGCAGTTCTTC.

The chain couples TRBV7-9 to TRBJ1-1; D may be TRBD1 (6 bases). CDR3 size: 14 residues. The germline gives CDR1 SEHNR, CDR2 FQNEAQ (reference sequence). Trimming removed 6 bases from V and 2 bases from J, with 13 bases in between. This chain's CDR3 is CASRYGQPNTEAFF. The CDR3 DNA reads TGTGCCAGCAGGTACGGACAGCCTAACACTGAAGCTTTCTTT.

The rearrangement joins TRBV19 to TRBJ1-4; unclear D gene. Germline CDR1 and CDR2: LNHDA and SQIVND (reference sequence). V dropped 5 bases and J dropped 0 bases, with 16 bases sitting between them. CDR3 size: 17 residues. The CDR3 region is CASSPPPLSATNEKLFF. DNA for the CDR3: TGTGCCAGTAGTCCTCCCCCCCTTAGTGCAACTAATGAAAAACTGTTTTTT.

The rearrangement uses TRBV4-1 and TRBJ2-3; TRBD2 matches 10 bases. J gave up 5 bases and V 0 bases, and 8 bases lay outside the gene matches. CDR3 size: 17 residues. CDR1 and CDR2 (germline): MGHRA, YSYEKL. CDR3 DNA sequence: TGCGCCAGCAGCCAAGATCGGCTAGCGGGAGTGGTAGATACGCAGTATTTT. Translating it yields CASSQDRLAGVVDTQYF.

This clone has more than one count but fewer than ten. This chain joins TRBV13 and TRBJ2-7; 11 nucleotides line up with TRBD2. This CDR3 has 13 amino acids. Germline CDR1 PRHDT, CDR2 FYEKMQ (reference sequence). V gave up 7 bases and J gave up 3 bases; unmatched junction bases: 2. The DNA for the CDR3 is TGTGCCAGCAAACTAGCGGGAGTCTACGAGCAGTACTTC. This gives the protein CASKLAGVYEQYF.